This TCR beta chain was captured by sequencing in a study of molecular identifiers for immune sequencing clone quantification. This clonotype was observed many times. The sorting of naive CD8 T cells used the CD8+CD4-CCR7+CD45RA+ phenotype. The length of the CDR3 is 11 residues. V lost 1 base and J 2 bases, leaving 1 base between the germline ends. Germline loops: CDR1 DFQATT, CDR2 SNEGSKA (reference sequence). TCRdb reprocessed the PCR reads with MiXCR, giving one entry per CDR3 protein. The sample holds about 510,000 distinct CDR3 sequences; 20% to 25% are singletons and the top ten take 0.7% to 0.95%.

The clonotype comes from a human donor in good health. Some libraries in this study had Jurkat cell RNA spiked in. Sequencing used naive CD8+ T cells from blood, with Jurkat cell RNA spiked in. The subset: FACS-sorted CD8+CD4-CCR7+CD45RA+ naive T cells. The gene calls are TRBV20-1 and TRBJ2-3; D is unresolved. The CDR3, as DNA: TGCAGTGCTAGAGCCACAGATACGCAGTATTTT. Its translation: CSARATDTQYF.